The source of this T cell receptor beta chain is a study of control samples from healthy donors and cancer patients. Method: immunoSEQ multiplex PCR; TCRdb's copy keeps in-frame clones and lacks some. The table records 150,000 to 200,000 clones, 85% to 95% of them present only once. Sequenced sample: blood. The receptor was derived from a man between 18 and 29 years old in good health.

The CDR3 region has the DNA TGTGCCAGCGTATTAAATAGCCCCTCCTACAATGAGCAGTTCTTC. Translating gives CASVLNSPSYNEQFF. The chain employs TRBV28 and TRBJ2-1; D is uncertain. Trimming removed 8 bases from V and 0 bases from J, with 14 bases in between. The germline gives CDR1 MDHEN, CDR2 SYDVKM. CDR3 length equals 15 residues.